This T cell receptor beta chain was recovered during a study of shared clonotypes between healthy human individuals. V lost 5 bases to trimming and J lost 10 bases; unmatched junction nucleotides: 3. The V gene's germline CDR1 is SGHAT and CDR2 FQNNGV. The CDR3 is 13 amino acids. Whole-study results and caveats: Large depth notwithstanding, sorted-subset sequencing proved incomplete by rarefaction.

Details on this clone: Its matching antigen is unknown.

The table came from immunoSEQ multiplex PCR; TCRdb's copy has only in-frame clones and leaves some out. The sample lists 2,100,000 or so clones, around 95% occurring once. Sequencing was performed on naive CD4+ T cells sorted from blood. Subset denoted: CD45RA+ positively selected. The V and J genes are TRBV11-2 and TRBJ2-1, with 12 nucleotides matching TRBD2. This TCR was sampled from a man aged 18 to 29 in good health. Here the CDR3 DNA reads TGTGCCAGCAGCCTGGGACTAGCGGGCGAGCAGTTCTTC. Translated, it gives CASSLGLAGEQFF.